A selection of T cell receptor beta chains follows, all from one sample in a study of T-cell reconstitution after alpha-beta-depleted transplantation in children. MiXCR was run by TCRdb on the PCR reads, yielding one entry per CDR3 protein. The sample lists 250,000 to 400,000 distinct CDR3 sequences, around 25% occurring once. Sequenced material: PBMCs, mostly from graft donor cells, taken 180 days after TCRalphabeta/CD19-depleted stem cell transplant. These receptors all stem from a male patient between 10 and 17 years old who had a stem cell transplant for acute lymphoblastic leukemia, so the T cells may come from the graft donor. CDR3s include the opening cysteine and the closing phenylalanine or tryptophan. D genes are given only for firm matches. Not every row has a clone size; where given, it reads once, few, many or a size class.

J gene: TRBJ2-2
clone size: few
V gene: TRBV27
D gene: TRBD1
CDR3 protein: CASCLDRLLVNTGELFF
CDR3 DNA: TGTGCCAGTTGTTTGGACAGGCTTCTCGTGAACACCGGGGAGCTGTTTTTT

J gene: TRBJ1-1
clone size: few
V gene: TRBV6-5
D gene: NA
CDR3 protein: CASRRGGTEAFF
CDR3 DNA: TGTGCCAGCAGGCGGGGAGGCACTGAAGCTTTCTTT

J gene: TRBJ1-5
clone size: NA
V gene: TRBV12-5
D gene: TRBD1
CDR3 protein: CASDIRQGVTSNQPQHF
CDR3 DNA: TGTGCTAGTGATATAAGACAGGGAGTTACGAGCAATCAGCCCCAGCATTTT

J gene: TRBJ1-6
clone size: NA
V gene: TRBV20-1
D gene: TRBD1
CDR3 protein: CSARRGQGDNSPLHF
CDR3 DNA: TGCAGTGCTAGAAGGGGACAGGGAGATAATTCACCCCTCCACTTT

J gene: TRBJ1-4
clone size: once
V gene: TRBV19
D gene: NA
CDR3 protein: CASRGLYEKLFF
CDR3 DNA: TGTGCCAGTAGAGGCCTTTATGAAAAACTGTTTTTT

J gene: TRBJ1-5
clone size: NA
V gene: TRBV5-5
D gene: NA
CDR3 protein: CASRRDSYSNQPQHF
CDR3 DNA: TGTGCCAGCAGGCGAGACAGTTATAGCAATCAGCCCCAGCATTTT

J gene: TRBJ2-5
clone size: few
V gene: TRBV5-1
D gene: TRBD1
CDR3 protein: CASSHGTGLVETQYF
CDR3 DNA: TGCGCCAGCAGCCACGGGACAGGGTTGGTAGAGACCCAGTACTTC

J gene: TRBJ1-2
clone size: NA
V gene: TRBV5-1
D gene: NA
CDR3 protein: CASSSGTAANYGYTF
CDR3 DNA: TGCGCCAGCAGCTCAGGGACCGCAGCTAACTATGGCTACACCTTC

J gene: TRBJ2-5
clone size: NA
V gene: TRBV7-2
D gene: NA
CDR3 protein: CASSLATKDPQETQYF
CDR3 DNA: TGTGCCAGCAGCCTAGCAACTAAGGACCCACAAGAGACCCAGTACTTC

J gene: TRBJ2-1
clone size: NA
V gene: TRBV27
D gene: NA
CDR3 protein: CASRRDAYNEQFF
CDR3 DNA: TGTGCCAGCAGGCGGGACGCCTACAATGAGCAGTTCTTC

J gene: TRBJ1-2
clone size: NA
V gene: TRBV10-3
D gene: NA
CDR3 protein: CAISEWGSTGSGRHYGYTF
CDR3 DNA: TGTGCCATCAGTGAGTGGGGGAGTACAGGGTCGGGCCGTCACTATGGCTACACCTTC

J gene: TRBJ2-3
clone size: few
V gene: TRBV10-3
D gene: TRBD2
CDR3 protein: CAISEWGTTSTDTQYF
CDR3 DNA: TGTGCCATCAGTGAGTGGGGGACTACCAGCACAGATACGCAGTATTTT

J gene: TRBJ2-1
clone size: NA
V gene: TRBV9
D gene: NA
CDR3 protein: CASIGTLGPPRYNEQFF
CDR3 DNA: TGTGCCAGCATTGGGACTCTTGGTCCGCCTCGTTACAATGAGCAGTTCTTC

J gene: TRBJ2-7
clone size: few
V gene: TRBV4-2
D gene: NA
CDR3 protein: CASSQDPGTYEQYF
CDR3 DNA: TGTGCCAGCAGCCAAGATCCAGGGACCTACGAGCAGTACTTC

J gene: TRBJ2-5
clone size: NA
V gene: TRBV20-1
D gene: TRBD1
CDR3 protein: CSARIKGTAQETQYF
CDR3 DNA: TGCAGTGCTAGGATAAAAGGGACAGCCCAAGAGACCCAGTACTTC

J gene: TRBJ2-6
clone size: NA
V gene: TRBV5-1
D gene: NA
CDR3 protein: CASSFTSGLGANVLTF
CDR3 DNA: TGCGCCAGCAGCTTTACATCAGGGTTAGGGGCCAACGTCCTGACTTTC

J gene: TRBJ2-3
clone size: few
V gene: TRBV5-1
D gene: NA
CDR3 protein: CASSLDITDTQYF
CDR3 DNA: TGCGCCAGCAGCTTGGATATCACAGATACGCAGTATTTT

J gene: TRBJ1-1
clone size: NA
V gene: TRBV27
D gene: NA
CDR3 protein: CASSLGWHTEAFF
CDR3 DNA: TGTGCCAGCAGTTTGGGCTGGCACACTGAAGCTTTCTTT

J gene: TRBJ1-3
clone size: NA
V gene: TRBV5-1
D gene: NA
CDR3 protein: CASSLDASSGNTIYF
CDR3 DNA: TGCGCCAGCAGCTTGGATGCCAGCTCTGGAAACACCATATATTTT

J gene: TRBJ2-6
clone size: NA
V gene: TRBV10-3
D gene: NA
CDR3 protein: CAISESSPPFQGRANVLTF
CDR3 DNA: TGTGCCATCAGTGAGTCGAGTCCTCCTTTTCAGGGAAGGGCCAACGTCCTGACTTTC

J gene: TRBJ2-7
clone size: NA
V gene: TRBV2
D gene: NA
CDR3 protein: CASRPGHLTYEQYF
CDR3 DNA: TGTGCCAGCCGTCCGGGACACCTCACCTACGAGCAGTACTTC

J gene: TRBJ2-1
clone size: NA
V gene: TRBV24-1
D gene: NA
CDR3 protein: CATSDLTPHGRVNEQFF
CDR3 DNA: TGTGCCACCAGTGATTTAACCCCCCACGGCAGGGTCAATGAGCAGTTCTTC

J gene: TRBJ2-1
clone size: NA
V gene: TRBV3-1
D gene: NA
CDR3 protein: CASSQEMTGSYNEQFF
CDR3 DNA: TGTGCCAGCAGCCAAGAAATGACGGGCTCCTACAATGAGCAGTTCTTC

J gene: TRBJ2-1
clone size: NA
V gene: TRBV15
D gene: TRBD2
CDR3 protein: CATSSTSGRSSYNEQFF
CDR3 DNA: TGTGCCACCAGCAGTACTAGCGGGAGAAGCTCCTACAATGAGCAGTTCTTC

J gene: TRBJ1-1
clone size: few
V gene: TRBV2
D gene: NA
CDR3 protein: CASSREAGTEAFF
CDR3 DNA: TGTGCCAGCTCAAGGGAGGCGGGCACTGAAGCTTTCTTT

J gene: TRBJ2-7
clone size: few
V gene: TRBV5-1
D gene: TRBD1
CDR3 protein: CASSYTGVSYEQYF
CDR3 DNA: TGCGCCAGCAGCTACACAGGGGTCTCCTACGAGCAGTACTTC

J gene: TRBJ1-4
clone size: few
V gene: TRBV4-1
D gene: NA
CDR3 protein: CASSQGGSPAEKLFF
CDR3 DNA: TGCGCCAGCAGCCAAGGGGGCAGCCCGGCCGAAAAACTGTTTTTT

J gene: TRBJ2-2
clone size: NA
V gene: TRBV20-1
D gene: NA
CDR3 protein: CSARPYGRENTGELFF
CDR3 DNA: TGCAGTGCTAGGCCCTATGGGCGGGAGAACACCGGGGAGCTGTTTTTT

J gene: TRBJ2-7
clone size: many
V gene: TRBV12-3/TRBV12-4
D gene: TRBD1
CDR3 protein: CASRPRTGSYEQYF
CDR3 DNA: TGTGCCAGCAGACCCCGGACAGGTAGCTACGAGCAGTACTTC

J gene: TRBJ2-1
clone size: NA
V gene: TRBV10-1
D gene: TRBD2
CDR3 protein: CASSELGIEREQNEQFF
CDR3 DNA: TGCGCCAGCAGTGAGTTAGGGATCGAGCGGGAGCAGAATGAGCAGTTCTTC

J gene: TRBJ2-1
clone size: few
V gene: TRBV27
D gene: NA
CDR3 protein: CASSLYPQWGRMGNEQFF
CDR3 DNA: TGTGCCAGCAGTTTATACCCCCAATGGGGACGGATGGGCAATGAGCAGTTCTTC

J gene: TRBJ2-2
clone size: NA
V gene: TRBV12-5
D gene: TRBD2
CDR3 protein: CASGLGLAPTGELFF
CDR3 DNA: TGTGCTAGTGGTTTAGGACTAGCGCCCACCGGGGAGCTGTTTTTT

J gene: TRBJ1-3
clone size: NA
V gene: TRBV20-1
D gene: TRBD1
CDR3 protein: CSATQGATGNTIYF
CDR3 DNA: TGCAGTGCGACGCAGGGGGCCACTGGAAACACCATATATTTT

J gene: TRBJ1-3
clone size: NA
V gene: TRBV28
D gene: NA
CDR3 protein: CASSYEGENTIYF
CDR3 DNA: TGTGCCAGCAGTTACGAAGGTGAAAACACCATATATTTT

J gene: TRBJ2-2
clone size: few
V gene: TRBV4-1
D gene: TRBD2
CDR3 protein: CAIRLAGDSGELFF
CDR3 DNA: TGCGCCATCCGACTAGCGGGAGATTCCGGGGAGCTGTTTTTT

J gene: TRBJ1-2
clone size: few
V gene: TRBV5-6
D gene: NA
CDR3 protein: CASSLDWEYGYTF
CDR3 DNA: TGTGCCAGCAGCTTGGACTGGGAGTATGGCTACACCTTC

J gene: TRBJ2-1
clone size: few
V gene: TRBV20-1
D gene: NA
CDR3 protein: CSAGTLYNEQFF
CDR3 DNA: TGCAGTGCTGGGACCCTTTACAATGAGCAGTTCTTC

J gene: TRBJ1-1
clone size: few
V gene: TRBV7-9
D gene: NA
CDR3 protein: CASSLDLGGPMNTEAFF
CDR3 DNA: TGTGCCAGCAGCTTAGACTTGGGGGGACCGATGAACACTGAAGCTTTCTTT

J gene: TRBJ1-2
clone size: NA
V gene: TRBV12-3/TRBV12-4
D gene: TRBD1
CDR3 protein: CASSFAGTGGGGYTF
CDR3 DNA: TGTGCCAGCAGTTTTGCAGGGACAGGGGGGGGTGGCTACACCTTC

J gene: TRBJ2-2
clone size: NA
V gene: TRBV6-1
D gene: TRBD1
CDR3 protein: CASRQGVANTGELFF
CDR3 DNA: TGTGCCAGCAGACAGGGGGTGGCGAACACCGGGGAGCTGTTTTTT

J gene: TRBJ2-3
clone size: NA
V gene: TRBV29-1
D gene: NA
CDR3 protein: CSVEGAKRHADTQYF
CDR3 DNA: TGCAGCGTTGAAGGGGCGAAGCGGCACGCAGATACGCAGTATTTT

J gene: TRBJ2-7
clone size: NA
V gene: TRBV27
D gene: NA
CDR3 protein: CASSNRNSYEQYF
CDR3 DNA: TGTGCCAGCAGCAACAGGAATTCCTACGAGCAGTACTTC

J gene: TRBJ2-7
clone size: NA
V gene: TRBV5-1
D gene: TRBD2
CDR3 protein: CASSRPDTSGSGEQYF
CDR3 DNA: TGCGCCAGCAGCCGGCCCGACACTAGCGGGAGCGGCGAGCAGTACTTC

J gene: TRBJ1-2
clone size: NA
V gene: TRBV27
D gene: NA
CDR3 protein: CASSSGWGSPYGYTF
CDR3 DNA: TGTGCCAGCAGTTCTGGGTGGGGGTCGCCCTATGGCTACACCTTC

J gene: TRBJ2-7
clone size: NA
V gene: TRBV7-9
D gene: NA
CDR3 protein: CASSPDGYRAHEQYF
CDR3 DNA: TGTGCCAGCAGCCCTGACGGCTACAGAGCCCACGAGCAGTACTTC

J gene: TRBJ2-7
clone size: NA
V gene: TRBV12-3/TRBV12-4
D gene: NA
CDR3 protein: CASSLDLLGQYF
CDR3 DNA: TGTGCCAGCAGTTTGGACCTCCTGGGGCAGTACTTC

J gene: TRBJ1-5
clone size: few
V gene: TRBV5-1
D gene: NA
CDR3 protein: CASSPSGFDQPQHF
CDR3 DNA: TGCGCCAGCAGCCCCTCGGGGTTTGATCAGCCCCAGCATTTT

J gene: TRBJ2-7
clone size: NA
V gene: TRBV4-1
D gene: NA
CDR3 protein: CASSLQAGVAYEQYF
CDR3 DNA: TGCGCCAGCAGTCTCCAAGCGGGCGTTGCCTACGAGCAGTACTTC

J gene: TRBJ2-7
clone size: few
V gene: TRBV11-2
D gene: TRBD2
CDR3 protein: CASSLGRTSSYEQYF
CDR3 DNA: TGTGCCAGCAGCTTAGGTAGGACTAGCTCCTACGAGCAGTACTTC

J gene: TRBJ2-3
clone size: NA
V gene: TRBV9
D gene: NA
CDR3 protein: CASSVAGGGYGNTQYF
CDR3 DNA: TGTGCCAGCAGCGTAGCAGGGGGAGGGTACGGAAATACGCAGTATTTT

J gene: TRBJ2-3
clone size: many
V gene: TRBV7-2
D gene: NA
CDR3 protein: CASRPTPSKGDTQYF
CDR3 DNA: TGTGCCAGCAGACCCACCCCGTCTAAGGGGGATACGCAGTATTTT

J gene: TRBJ2-5
clone size: few
V gene: TRBV4-1
D gene: TRBD2
CDR3 protein: CASRQTSGRAETQYF
CDR3 DNA: TGCGCCAGCCGGCAGACTAGCGGGAGGGCAGAGACCCAGTACTTC

J gene: TRBJ2-3
clone size: NA
V gene: TRBV5-1
D gene: NA
CDR3 protein: CASSFRTTWSRTDTQYF
CDR3 DNA: TGCGCCAGCAGCTTTCGGACAACTTGGTCCCGCACAGATACGCAGTATTTT

J gene: TRBJ2-7
clone size: NA
V gene: TRBV27
D gene: NA
CDR3 protein: CASSLFRGSYEQYF
CDR3 DNA: TGTGCCAGCAGTTTATTTCGGGGTTCCTACGAGCAGTACTTC